The 23 T cell receptor beta chains below all came from one sample that was sequenced in a study of T cell repertoires in cytomegalovirus infection. The antigens of these receptors remain unknown. MiXCR was run by TCRdb on the reads, yielding one entry per CDR3 protein. The profile shows 650,000 to 900,000 distinct CDR3 sequences, 25% to 35% of them singletons. The sequencing used cultured CD8+ T cells from PBMCs, collected from culture after CMV antigen stimulation. Receptors were obtained from a human donor in good health (CMV status not recorded). Some clones in this sample may be carry-over from other donors' samples.

The V gene is TRBV28, the J gene TRBJ2-2; 10 bases are shared with TRBD1. Germline CDR1 MDHEN, CDR2 SYDVKM. This CDR3 region has 21 residues. The V and J ends lost 3 bases and 3 bases, in that order; junction bases with no gene match: 19. CDR3: CASSFGEESGTGESDTGELFF. For the CDR3, the DNA is TGTGCCAGCAGTTTTGGGGAAGAATCCGGGACAGGGGAATCGGACACCGGGGAGCTGTTTTTT.

V gene TRBV11-2 combines with J gene TRBJ2-1; D might be TRBD1 or TRBD2, each matching 7 bases. This CDR3 spans 14 amino acids. CDR1 SGHAT and CDR2 FQNNGV come from the germline V gene. V gave up 10 bases and J gave up 0 bases, with 13 bases separating them. The CDR3 reads CATRGGGSYNEQFF. The CDR3 DNA is TGTGCCACCAGGGGGGGGGGCTCCTACAATGAGCAGTTCTTC.

This clonotype was observed a handful of times. The V call is TRBV10-3, the J call TRBJ1-2; D might be TRBD1 (5 bases). Germline lookup yields CDR1 ENHRY and CDR2 SYGVKD. V dropped 10 bases and J dropped 0 bases, with 15 bases sitting between them. The CDR3 has 14 residues. The CDR3 DNA follows: TGTGCCACCCTGCGGGGGGATCCTAACTATGGCTACACCTTC. It encodes CATLRGDPNYGYTF.

In this sample, this clonotype turned up a few times. The J gene is TRBJ2-7, the V gene TRBV6-2 or TRBV6-3; the D is unclear. V shed 2 bases and J shed 7 bases, with 12 bases lying between them. The length of the CDR3 is 13 residues. Germline CDR1 is MNHEY and CDR2 is SVGEGT. This CDR3 reads CASSYNGVGEQYV. CDR3 in DNA: TGTGCCAGCAGTTACAACGGCGTCGGGGAGCAGTACGTC.

In its sample, this clonotype was seen a few times. The chain couples TRBV7-9 to TRBJ2-2; D gene ambiguous. The CDR3 sequence is 14 residues long. CDR1 and CDR2 (germline): SEHNR, FQNEAQ (reference sequence). V gave up 5 bases and J gave up 5 bases, with 12 bases separating them. The CDR3 is CASSRTPETGELFF. The DNA of the CDR3 is TGTGCCAGCAGCAGGACCCCTGAGACCGGGGAGCTGTTTTTT.

There are a few counts of this clonotype. The gene calls are TRBV28 and TRBJ2-7; D unresolved. Trimming took 7 bases from V and 5 from J, leaving 9 bases between them. Germline values: CDR1 MDHEN, CDR2 SYDVKM. This CDR3 region has 11 residues. The CDR3 nucleotides read TGTGCCAGCACCCCGTCAAACGAGCAGTACGTC. This encodes CASTPSNEQYV.

This clonotype appeared a few times. The chain joins TRBV19 to TRBJ1-1; 7 nucleotides agree with TRBD1. V shed 0 bases and J 4 bases; nucleotides not matched to a gene: 8. Germline V gene sequence: CDR1 LNHDA, CDR2 SQIVND (reference sequence). This CDR3 region has 16 residues. CDR3 region: CASSIDYRGVGTEAFF. CDR3 sequence (DNA): TGTGCCAGTAGTATAGATTACAGGGGAGTCGGCACTGAAGCTTTCTTT. Combining the CDR3 with reference TRBV19 and TRBJ1-1 gives the whole variable domain DGGITQSPKYLFRKEGQNVTLSCEQNLNHDAMYWYRQDPGQGLRLIYYSQIVNDFQKGDIAEGYSVSREKKESFPLTVTSAQKNPTAFYLCASSIDYRGVGTEAFFGQGTRLTVV.

This clonotype was detected only a few times. The rearrangement links TRBV6-6 to TRBJ1-2; unclear D gene. Looked up from germline, CDR1 is MNHNY and CDR2 is SVGAGI (reference sequence). This CDR3 region has 11 residues. V was shortened by 6 bases and J by 7 bases, with 9 bases between the two germline ends. The CDR3 DNA reads as TGTGCCAGCAGACCGCCTACTGGCTACACCTTC. Translation gives CASRPPTGYTF.

In this sample, this clonotype turned up a few times. This chain links TRBV7-2 with TRBJ1-6, with unresolved D. V was cut by 5 bases and J by 9 bases, with 11 bases left in between. The CDR3 sequence is 13 residues long. CDR1 is SGHTA, CDR2 FQGNSA, per germline. CDR3 nucleotide sequence: TGTGCCAGCAGCCCTACATTTAGTTCACCCCTCCACTTT. As protein: CASSPTFSSPLHF.

There are many counts of this clonotype. The DNA of the CDR3 is TGTGCCAGCAGCTTAGGGGGGGTGAACACTGAAGCTTTCTTT. This encodes CASSLGGVNTEAFF. The V gene is TRBV7-2, the J gene TRBJ1-1; a possible D gene is TRBD1 (5 bases). The ends were cut back, 1 base at V and 0 bases at J, with 6 bases in the middle. The CDR3 length is 14 residues. The germline gives CDR1 SGHTA, CDR2 FQGNSA.

This clonotype was observed a handful of times. The chain links TRBV4-1 to TRBJ2-4, with 10 positions matching TRBD2. This CDR3 spans 14 amino acids. The V segment lost 6 bases and the J segment 5 bases; nucleotides outside the gene matches: 4. Looked up from germline, CDR1 is MGHRA and CDR2 is YSYEKL. CDR3 in amino acids: CASSGLAGENIQYF. The CDR3 DNA sequence: TGCGCCAGCAGTGGTCTAGCGGGGGAAAACATTCAGTACTTC.

CDR3 DNA: TGCAGTGCCGCAAGGAGGGGGTTTGGGGAGACCCAGTACTTC. The encoded protein is CSAARRGFGETQYF. The gene calls are TRBV20-1 and TRBJ2-5; the D call may be TRBD1 or TRBD2 (6 bases each). The V and J ends lost 6 bases and 5 bases respectively, with 19 bases between them. Germline V gene sequence: CDR1 DFQATT, CDR2 SNEGSKA (reference sequence). The CDR3 runs 14 residues.

This clonotype was recorded a few times. The rearrangement links TRBV27 to TRBJ1-1; possibly TRBD1 for D (6 bases). The V gene lost 8 bases and the J gene lost 8 bases, with 12 bases spanning the gap. Germline-derived CDR1 and CDR2 are MNHEY and SMNVEV (reference sequence). The CDR3 extends over 11 amino acids. DNA for the CDR3: TGTGCCAGCTGGGGGCGGGTGGAAGCTTTCTTT. Its translation is CASWGRVEAFF.

The chain joins TRBV14 to TRBJ2-3; D is undetermined. This CDR3 has 14 amino acids. The V end lost 0 bases, the J end lost 4 bases, and 8 bases lay between the germline ends. CDR1 and CDR2 from the germline V gene are SGHDN and FVKESK. The DNA for the CDR3 is TGTGCCAGCAGCCAAGACGAGCCCTCAGATACGCAGTATTTT. The encoded protein is CASSQDEPSDTQYF. The variable domain in full, with the rest retrieved from reference TRBV14 and TRBJ2-3, is EAGVTQFPSHSVIEKGQTVTLRCDPISGHDNLYWYRRVMGKEIKFLLHFVKESKQDESGMPNNRFLAERTGGTYSTLKVQPAELEDSGVYFCASSQDEPSDTQYFGPGTRLTVL.

The chain recombines TRBV7-3 with TRBJ2-3; a possible D gene is TRBD1 (6 bases). V was trimmed by 5 bases and J by 2 bases, leaving 17 bases between them. Germline loops: CDR1 SGHTA, CDR2 FQGTGA. The CDR3 is made up of 16 amino acids. CDR3 DNA sequence: TGTGCCAGCAGCAGACGGGCCAGGGGAATCACAGATACGCAGTATTTT. Protein sequence: CASSRRARGITDTQYF.

The CDR3 nucleotides read TGTGCCAGTAGTAGGGGACAGGGCCTGAGCACTGAAGCTTTCTTT. Translation gives CASSRGQGLSTEAFF. The genes are TRBV19 and TRBJ1-1, with 9 nucleotides matching TRBD1. CDR1 and CDR2 (germline): LNHDA, SQIVND (reference sequence). The length of the CDR3 is 15 residues. The V gene end was trimmed by 4 bases and the J gene end by 4 bases; junction bases not matched to a gene: 7.

The chain uses TRBV6-2 or TRBV6-3 and TRBJ1-5, with 9 positions matching TRBD1. The germline V gene encodes CDR1 MNHEY and CDR2 SVGEGT. The junction had 15 bases not matched to a gene; V was cut back by 4 bases and J by 8 bases. The length of the CDR3 is 17 residues. CDR3 sequence (DNA): TGTGCCAGCAGTTTACAACCGGGACAGGGTTCGCGTAAGCCCCAGCATTTT. Translated: CASSLQPGQGSRKPQHF.

The chain combines TRBV6-1 with TRBJ2-5; D is unclear. Germline V CDR1 and CDR2: MNHNS, SASEGT. The CDR3 contains 14 residues. V shed 2 bases and J shed 0 bases, with 7 bases lying between them. The CDR3 protein is CASSEQAYQETQYF. For the CDR3, the DNA is TGTGCCAGCAGTGAACAGGCGTACCAAGAGACCCAGTACTTC.

This clonotype occurred a few times. This rearrangement joins TRBV2 to TRBJ2-5; 8 bases are a match to TRBD2. This CDR3 is 13 amino acids long. Per the germline V gene, CDR1 is SNHLY and CDR2 is FYNNEI. V gave up 9 bases and J gave up 3 bases; unmatched junction bases: 6. The CDR3 DNA reads as TGTGCCAGAGCGGGGGCATACGAAGAGACCCAGTACTTC. It translates to CARAGAYEETQYF.

This clonotype was detected only a few times. Its ends do not fully match the called genes, so a read error is possible. The chain joins TRBV7-7 to TRBJ2-3; D is tentatively TRBD1 or TRBD2 (5 bases each). This CDR3 contains 15 residues. CDR1 SSHAT and CDR2 FNYEAQ come from the germline V gene (reference sequence). This CDR3 is CASSLDGDSTDTQYF. The CDR3 bases are TGTGCTAGCAGCTTGGACGGGGACAGCACAGATACGCAGTATTTT.

The rearrangement uses TRBV12-3 or TRBV12-4 and TRBJ2-3; tentatively, D is TRBD1 (5 bases). The CDR3 has 12 amino acids. V was trimmed by 2 bases and J by 14 bases, leaving 14 bases between them. CDR3 protein: CASSLQTVSGYF. The CDR3 region has the DNA TGTGCCAGCAGTTTACAGACAGTATCTGGGTATTTT.

V is TRBV29-1 and J is TRBJ1-2; 10 bases align to TRBD1. This CDR3 spans 16 amino acids. Trimming took 0 bases from V and 4 from J; bases not matched to a gene: 8. The V gene's germline CDR1 is SQVTM and CDR2 ANQGSEA. The chain's CDR3 is CSVEDYRDRGIYGYTF. The CDR3 nucleotides read TGCAGCGTTGAAGATTACCGGGACAGGGGAATCTATGGCTACACCTTC. Variable domain in full (rest from reference TRBV29-1 and TRBJ1-2): SAVISQKPSRDICQRGTSLTIQCQVDSQVTMMFWYRQQPGQSLTLIATANQGSEATYESGFVIDKFPISRPNLTFSTLTVSNMSPEDSSIYLCSVEDYRDRGIYGYTFGSGTRLTVV.

Only a few counts were recorded for this clonotype. The chain carries TRBV19 and TRBJ1-1; no firm D call. The CDR3 sequence is 13 residues long. CDR1 LNHDA and CDR2 SQIVND come from the germline V gene (reference sequence). The germline V and J ends were trimmed by 3 bases and 1 base, with 6 bases remaining between them. The CDR3 DNA follows: TGTGCCAGTAGTATGGCAGCGAACACTGAAGCTTTCTTT. Translating gives CASSMAANTEAFF.